This T cell receptor beta chain was sequenced for a study of response to subunit inactivated influenza vaccine. Overall study findings and caveats: The authors offered the suggestion that each seasonal influenza vaccination recruits few new T cells.

TCRdb fed the RT-PCR reads into MiXCR, producing one record per CDR3 protein. The sample yields around 650,000 distinct CDR3 sequences, approximately 15% seen once. This CDR3 contains 14 residues. Germline V gives CDR1 SGHRS, CDR2 YFSETQ. V was trimmed by 4 bases and J by 5 bases, leaving 15 bases between them. To note about this clonotype: Its antigen is still unknown.

This material consisted of PBMCs from blood, taken 11 to 12 days after vaccination. The V call is TRBV5-1, the J call TRBJ1-1; D is perhaps TRBD1 (5 bases). This TCR was sampled from a man aged 50-59 years who received an inactivated influenza vaccine. The CDR3 DNA follows: TGCGCCAGCAGCCTGGACACCCTGGGGACTGAAGCTTTCTTT. This codes for CASSLDTLGTEAFF.